This entry describes one TCR beta chain. The data belong to a study of T cell repertoires in aging, cancer and after chemotherapy. A mixed TRB-A/B primer pool amplified rearranged TRB by multiplex touch-down PCR. TCRdb ran MiXCR on the multiplex PCR reads and lists one entry per CDR3 protein. Of about 6,700 distinct CDR3 sequences listed, approximately 49% are singletons. The template was genomic DNA from peripheral blood, not RNA. The CDR3 is 13 amino acids. Trimming shortened V by 5 bases and J by 8 bases, and 15 bases separated the two germline ends. CDR1 and CDR2 (germline): MNHNS, SASEGT. Sequencing was performed on blood. V gene TRBV6-1 combines with J gene TRBJ1-1; D unclear. The TCR was taken from a human donor with a solid tumor. The CDR3 loop reads CASSYSVGPEAFF. In DNA form, the CDR3 reads TGTGCCAGCAGTTACTCCGTTGGCCCCGAAGCTTTCTTT.